Each of the 29 T cell receptor beta chains below was sequenced from the same sample in a study of CD8 T cells in Susac syndrome (dated by TCRdb to between 2018 and 2020). Receptor amplification or capture employed the immunoSEQ multiplex PCR assay. RNA was extracted using the RNeasy kit, and about 0.5 to 1 ug of the RNA was reverse transcribed with random hexamers. TCRdb applied fastp at Q25 and MiXCR to the public reads, then kept only in-frame beta chains. When rows share a CDR3 protein, they turn into one entry using the most common DNA and genes. Present in this sample are 80,000 or so distinct CDR3 sequences, 90% to 97% of which were seen just once. The ten largest account for around 0.41% of the sample. Sequenced sample: CD8+ T cells from PBMCs. The receptors stem from a human donor with Susac syndrome.

The chain has TRBV4-1 and TRBJ1-1; D is uncertain. V lost 2 bases to trimming and J lost 4 bases, with 5 bases between them. CDR3 length: 12 residues. Germline CDR1 and CDR2: MGHRA and YSYEKL. CDR3 region: CASSQRPTEAFF. CDR3 bases: TGCGCCAGCAGCCAACGACCCACTGAAGCTTTCTTT.

This clonotype was recorded a few times. The rearrangement joins TRBV30 to TRBJ2-7; TRBD2 is a possible D gene (5 bases). Germline V lookup: CDR1 GTSNPN, CDR2 SVGIG (reference sequence). V lost 3 bases and J lost 1, with 13 bases in between. The CDR3 has 14 amino acids. This CDR3 reads CAWSGPDWSYEQYF. DNA of the CDR3: TGTGCCTGGAGCGGACCGGACTGGTCCTACGAGCAGTACTTC.

The chain uses TRBV7-9 and TRBJ1-5; no firm D call. Germline CDR1 reads SEHNR; CDR2 reads FQNEAQ (reference sequence). The CDR3 spans 12 residues. With 8 bases removed from V and 4 bases from J, the gap between germline ends came to 9 bases. CDR3: CASGSSNQPQHF. Here the CDR3 DNA reads TGTGCCAGCGGAAGTTCGAATCAGCCCCAGCATTTT. The full variable domain, completed using reference TRBV7-9 and TRBJ1-5, is DTGVSQNPRHKITKRGQNVTFRCDPISEHNRLYWYRQTLGQGPEFLTYFQNEAQLEKSRLLSDRFSAERPKGSFSTLEIQRTEQGDSAMYLCASGSSNQPQHFGDGTRLSIL.

The chain carries TRBV29-1 and TRBJ2-4; 8 bases fit TRBD1. This CDR3 spans 15 amino acids. Losses at the gene ends were 5 bases for V and 0 bases for J; bases not matched to a gene: 6. Looked up from germline, CDR1 is SQVTM and CDR2 is ANQGSEA. The CDR3 loop reads CSVRGQAIAKNIQYF. The CDR3 nucleotides read TGCAGCGTTAGGGGACAGGCAATAGCCAAAAACATTCAGTACTTC.

The V gene is TRBV29-1, the J gene TRBJ2-2, with TRBD1 identical over 8 bases. CDR1 is SQVTM, CDR2 ANQGSEA, per germline. The CDR3 totals 14 residues. J lost 4 bases, V lost 7 bases, and 8 bases had no gene match. The CDR3 DNA sequence: TGCAGCGCTGGTCGGACAGGGTCCACCGGGGAGCTGTTTTTT. It specifies CSAGRTGSTGELFF.

The chain recombines TRBV28 with TRBJ1-4, with D hard to call. The CDR3 covers 12 residues. Trimming shortened V by 7 bases and J by 8 bases, and 11 bases separated the two germline ends. Germline-derived CDR1 and CDR2 are MDHEN and SYDVKM. CDR3 residues: CASTLTWEKLFF. The DNA of the CDR3 is TGTGCCAGCACCCTAACGTGGGAAAAACTGTTTTTT.

This rearrangement joins TRBV15 to TRBJ2-7, with a possible D match to TRBD2 (6 bases). The CDR3 totals 14 residues. With 6 bases removed from V and 4 bases from J, the gap between germline ends came to 16 bases. Germline lookup yields CDR1 LNHNV and CDR2 YYDKDF (reference sequence). The CDR3 loop is CATRPNREEYEQYF. The CDR3 coding sequence is TGTGCCACCAGGCCTAATAGGGAGGAGTACGAGCAGTACTTC.

The V and J genes are TRBV20-1 and TRBJ2-1, with 12 positions matching TRBD2. The CDR3 loop spans 18 amino acids. With 0 bases clipped from V and 3 bases from J, the junction kept 9 bases outside the gene matches. CDR1 is DFQATT, CDR2 SNEGSKA, per germline (reference sequence). The CDR3 reads CSARESVLAGGNYNEQFF. The CDR3 DNA reads as TGCAGTGCTAGAGAAAGCGTTCTAGCGGGGGGGAACTACAATGAGCAGTTCTTC.

The rearrangement links TRBV2 to TRBJ1-5; D unresolved. Germline V gives CDR1 SNHLY, CDR2 FYNNEI. Trimming took off 7 bases at V and 9 bases at J, with 19 bases between the two ends. CDR3 size: 14 residues. CDR3 amino acids: CASKPGPGLRPQHF. CDR3 nucleotides: TGTGCCAGCAAGCCAGGCCCGGGGTTAAGGCCCCAGCATTTT.

The chain couples TRBV28 to TRBJ1-4; D unclear. CDR3 length: 17 amino acids. The germline V gene has CDR1 MDHEN and CDR2 SYDVKM. The V and J ends lost 8 bases and 0 bases respectively, with 19 bases between them. In DNA, the CDR3 is TGTGCCAGCCGTAGAGGCGTCGGGTCTGCAACTAATGAAAAACTGTTTTTT. It codes for CASRRGVGSATNEKLFF.

This chain joins TRBV7-9 and TRBJ1-5; no reliable D call. The V end was cut by 5 bases, the J end by 5 bases, with 13 bases between. CDR3 length equals 14 residues. Germline loops: CDR1 SEHNR, CDR2 FQNEAQ (reference sequence). DNA for the CDR3: TGTGCCAGCAGCCCTCCGGGGTTGGATCAGCCCCAGCATTTT. Residues: CASSPPGLDQPQHF.

The V call is TRBV6-5, the J call TRBJ1-6; a possible D gene is TRBD1 (5 bases). Trimming removed 4 bases from V and 9 bases from J, with 16 bases in between. Germline V gene lookup returns CDR1 MNHEY and CDR2 SVGAGI. The CDR3 length is 15 residues. The CDR3 coding sequence is TGTGCCAGCAGTTCCATGAGGGAGGGGATTTCACCCCTCCACTTT. Protein: CASSSMREGISPLHF.

The chain recombines TRBV15 with TRBJ2-2, with D hard to call. This CDR3 comprises 14 residues. The V and J ends lost 0 bases and 5 bases respectively, with 7 bases between them. Germline CDR1 is LNHNV and CDR2 is YYDKDF (reference sequence). Written as DNA, the CDR3 is TGTGCCACCAGCAGAGATAGGGCGACCGGGGAGCTGTTTTTT. Protein: CATSRDRATGELFF.

V and J are TRBV4-1 and TRBJ1-4; D is undetermined. Germline values: CDR1 MGHRA, CDR2 YSYEKL. The V gene lost 4 bases and the J gene lost 8 bases, with 14 bases spanning the gap. The CDR3 is 14 residues long. CDR3: CASSPGPVNEKLFF. As DNA, the CDR3 is TGCGCCAGCAGCCCCGGGCCAGTCAACGAAAAACTGTTTTTT.

V usage is TRBV27 and J usage is TRBJ2-5; the D gene is possibly TRBD1 (5 bases). This CDR3 has 13 residues. Germline V gives CDR1 MNHEY, CDR2 SMNVEV (reference sequence). Trimming cost V 2 bases and J 3 bases, with 7 bases left between them. CDR3 coding DNA: TGTGCCAGCAGTTTAAGGGGCGAAGAGACCCAGTACTTC. Translation: CASSLRGEETQYF.

The chain combines TRBV9 with TRBJ2-5, with 7 bases fitting TRBD1. Germline V gene sequence: CDR1 SGDLS, CDR2 YYNGEE. V lost 4 bases, J lost 5 bases, and 14 bases stayed unmatched. This CDR3 has 16 amino acids. Written as DNA, the CDR3 is TGTGCCAGCAGCCCCCAGCGACAGGGAATCGGCGAGACCCAGTACTTC. Its protein is CASSPQRQGIGETQYF.

This chain joins TRBV3-1 and TRBJ2-1; 9 bases match TRBD2. The germline CDR1 and CDR2 sequences are LGHDT and YNNKEL (reference sequence). Losses at the gene ends were 4 bases for V and 5 bases for J; bases not matched to a gene: 12. The CDR3 spans 17 residues. CDR3 sequence: CASSPRWYSGSDNEQFF. CDR3 nucleotide sequence: TGTGCCAGCAGCCCGCGGTGGTATAGCGGGAGTGACAATGAGCAGTTCTTC.

The V gene is TRBV5-1, the J gene TRBJ1-1; D gene uncertain. There are 12 residues in the CDR3. V dropped 2 bases and J dropped 6 bases, with 8 bases sitting between them. Per germline, CDR1 SGHRS and CDR2 YFSETQ. The CDR3 sequence: CASSLKGAEAFF. In nucleotides, the CDR3 is TGCGCCAGCAGCTTAAAGGGAGCTGAAGCTTTCTTT.

The chain joins TRBV5-6 to TRBJ2-3; D is uncertain. V lost 4 bases and J 0 bases, leaving 9 bases between the germline ends. The CDR3 loop spans 14 amino acids. Germline values: CDR1 SGHDT, CDR2 YYEEEE. CDR3 nucleotide sequence: TGTGCCAGCAGCCGTCCCGATAGCACAGATACGCAGTATTTT. The encoded protein is CASSRPDSTDTQYF.

The chain has TRBV10-2 and TRBJ2-3; D call uncertain. Trimming stripped 6 bases from V and 1 base from J, with 8 bases between. The CDR3 is 13 residues long. The germline CDR1 and CDR2 sequences are WSHSY and SAAADI. Written as DNA, the CDR3 is TGCGCCAGCAGGAGTCCGGGCACAGATACGCAGTATTTT. Protein sequence: CASRSPGTDTQYF.

This sequence joins TRBV9 and TRBJ2-1; 9 bases line up with TRBD1. This CDR3 comprises 15 residues. V trimming: 3 bases; J trimming: 8 bases; junction bases outside the gene matches: 9. The germline gives CDR1 SGDLS, CDR2 YYNGEE. The CDR3 reads CASSALGTGTYEQFF. The CDR3 nucleotides are TGTGCCAGCAGCGCCCTCGGGACAGGGACTTATGAGCAGTTCTTC.

The chain is built from TRBV7-9 and TRBJ2-1; 10 nucleotides align to TRBD1. Germline V gene lookup returns CDR1 SEHNR and CDR2 FQNEAQ (reference sequence). The CDR3 runs 13 residues. The J segment lost 9 bases and the V segment lost 4 bases, leaving 3 bases of the junction unmatched. CDR3 protein: CASSWDRGTEQFF. CDR3 in DNA: TGTGCCAGCAGCTGGGACAGGGGAACTGAGCAGTTCTTC.

V is TRBV7-9 and J is TRBJ2-1; D gene ambiguous. Germline V CDR1 and CDR2: SEHNR, FQNEAQ (reference sequence). Trimming left V 3 bases short and J 10 bases short, with 10 bases between. The CDR3 covers 12 residues. The CDR3 sequence is CASSFGGQEQFF. In nucleotides, the CDR3 is TGTGCCAGCAGCTTTGGCGGTCAGGAGCAGTTCTTC.

The CDR3: CASSPQGFGNQPQHF. CDR3 nucleotide sequence: TGTGCCAGCAGTCCACAGGGCTTTGGGAATCAGCCCCAGCATTTT. The V call is TRBV12-3 or TRBV12-4, the J call TRBJ1-5; D might be TRBD1 (6 bases). V lost 5 bases and J 4 bases, leaving 15 bases between the germline ends. This CDR3 has 15 residues.

The V call is TRBV24-1, the J call TRBJ2-7; 9 bases map to TRBD1. Germline CDR1 KGHDR, CDR2 SFDVKD. The CDR3 totals 17 residues. After removal of 2 bases from V and 2 bases from J, the junction contained 9 bases not matched to a gene. This CDR3 reads CATSDSRDRESPYEQYV. Here the CDR3 DNA reads TGTGCCACCAGTGATTCCAGGGACAGGGAATCCCCCTACGAGCAGTACGTC.

This chain links TRBV5-6 with TRBJ2-5; the match to TRBD2 covers 7 bases. J was trimmed by 5 bases and V by 1 base; bases with no gene match: 11. CDR1 is SGHDT and CDR2 is YYEEEE in the germline V gene. CDR3 size: 16 residues. The CDR3 protein is CASSLRERGGQETQYF. The CDR3 region has the DNA TGTGCCAGCAGCTTGAGGGAGAGGGGAGGGCAGGAGACCCAGTACTTC.

This clonotype was seen just once. The chain carries TRBV30 and TRBJ1-1; 7 bases fit TRBD1. Germline V gene sequence: CDR1 GTSNPN, CDR2 SVGIG (reference sequence). The V gene end was trimmed by 4 bases and the J gene end by 1 base; junction bases not matched to a gene: 0. The length of the CDR3 is 12 residues. CDR3 DNA: TGTGCCTGGACAGGGGGGAACACTGAAGCTTTCTTT. Protein sequence: CAWTGGNTEAFF. Filled out from reference TRBV30 and TRBJ1-1, the complete variable domain reads SQTIHQWPATLVQPVGSPLSLECTVEGTSNPNLYWYRQAAGRGLQLLFYSVGIGQISSEVPQNLSASRPQDRQFILSSKKLLLSDSGFYLCAWTGGNTEAFFGQGTRLTVV.

The chain has TRBV29-1 and TRBJ2-7, with D possibly being TRBD2 (6 bases). Germline assignment: CDR1 SQVTM and CDR2 ANQGSEA. The CDR3 runs to 12 residues. V shed 5 bases and J shed 5 bases, with 13 bases lying between them. The CDR3 sequence: CSVFGGMDEQYF. The CDR3 DNA reads TGCAGCGTTTTTGGAGGGATGGACGAGCAGTACTTC.

The gene calls are TRBV28 and TRBJ1-2; possible D gene TRBD1, 5 bases. Looked up from germline, CDR1 is MDHEN and CDR2 is SYDVKM. This CDR3 has 14 residues. The V end lost 5 bases, the J end lost 1 base, and 11 bases lay between the germline ends. As DNA, the CDR3 is TGTGCCAGCAGTCTAGACAGATATAACTATGGCTACACCTTC. Translation: CASSLDRYNYGYTF.